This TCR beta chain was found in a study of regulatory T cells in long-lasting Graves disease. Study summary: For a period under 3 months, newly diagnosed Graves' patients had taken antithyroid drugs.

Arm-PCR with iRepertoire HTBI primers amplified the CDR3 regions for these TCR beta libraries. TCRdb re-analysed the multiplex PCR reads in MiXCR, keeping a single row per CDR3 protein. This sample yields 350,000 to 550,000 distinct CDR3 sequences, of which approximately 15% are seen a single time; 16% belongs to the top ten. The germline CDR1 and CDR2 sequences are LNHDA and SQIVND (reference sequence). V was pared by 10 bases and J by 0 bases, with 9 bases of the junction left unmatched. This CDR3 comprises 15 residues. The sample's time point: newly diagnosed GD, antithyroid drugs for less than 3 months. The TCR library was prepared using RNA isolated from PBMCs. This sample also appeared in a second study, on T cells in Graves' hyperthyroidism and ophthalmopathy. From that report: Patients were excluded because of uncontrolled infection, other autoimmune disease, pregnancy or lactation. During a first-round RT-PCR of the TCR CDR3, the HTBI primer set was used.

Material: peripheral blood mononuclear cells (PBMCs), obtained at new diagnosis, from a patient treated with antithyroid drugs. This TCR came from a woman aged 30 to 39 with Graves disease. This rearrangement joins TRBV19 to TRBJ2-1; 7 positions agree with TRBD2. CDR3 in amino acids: CATTSWEGSYNEQFF. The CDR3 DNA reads TGTGCCACGACGTCCTGGGAGGGCTCCTACAATGAGCAGTTCTTC.